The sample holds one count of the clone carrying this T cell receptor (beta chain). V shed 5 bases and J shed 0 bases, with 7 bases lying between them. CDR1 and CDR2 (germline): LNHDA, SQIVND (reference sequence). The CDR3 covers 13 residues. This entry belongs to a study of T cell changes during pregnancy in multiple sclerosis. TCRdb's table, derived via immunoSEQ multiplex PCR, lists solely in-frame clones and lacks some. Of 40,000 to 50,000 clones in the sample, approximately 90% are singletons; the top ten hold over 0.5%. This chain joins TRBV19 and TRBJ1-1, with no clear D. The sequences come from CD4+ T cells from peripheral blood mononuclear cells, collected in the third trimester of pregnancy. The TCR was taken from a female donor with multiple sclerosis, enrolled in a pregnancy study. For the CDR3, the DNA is TGTGCCAGTAGTCCAAACTTGAACACTGAAGCTTTCTTT. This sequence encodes CASSPNLNTEAFF. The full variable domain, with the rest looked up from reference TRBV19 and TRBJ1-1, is DGGITQSPKYLFRKEGQNVTLSCEQNLNHDAMYWYRQDPGQGLRLIYYSQIVNDFQKGDIAEGYSVSREKKESFPLTVTSAQKNPTAFYLCASSPNLNTEAFFGQGTRLTVV.